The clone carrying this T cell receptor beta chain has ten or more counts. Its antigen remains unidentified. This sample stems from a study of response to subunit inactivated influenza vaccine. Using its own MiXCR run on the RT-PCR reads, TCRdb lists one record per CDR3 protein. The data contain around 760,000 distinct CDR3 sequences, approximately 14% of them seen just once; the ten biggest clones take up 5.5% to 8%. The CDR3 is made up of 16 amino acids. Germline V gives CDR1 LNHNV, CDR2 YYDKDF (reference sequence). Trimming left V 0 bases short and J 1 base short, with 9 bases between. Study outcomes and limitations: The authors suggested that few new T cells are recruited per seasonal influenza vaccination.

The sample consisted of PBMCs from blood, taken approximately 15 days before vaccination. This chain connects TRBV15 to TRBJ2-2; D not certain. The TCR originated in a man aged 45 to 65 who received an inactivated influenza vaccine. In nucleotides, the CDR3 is TGTGCCACCAGCAGAGATAAAGGAGTGAACACCGGGGAGCTGTTTTTT. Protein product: CATSRDKGVNTGELFF.